The sequence of this T cell receptor (beta chain) was determined in a study of cytomegalovirus exposure and HLA in healthy donors. Study information: Sequencing of about 200 million T cells in an earlier analysis found under 120 million unique TCR beta sequences. From HLA-typed donors, an early data release held roughly 89 million unique TCRs.

Researchers ran the PCR with 60 Vbeta and 13 Jbeta primers. The data were produced by immunoSEQ multiplex PCR, yet TCRdb's version contains in-frame clones alone and is incomplete. Of 100,000 to 150,000 clones in the sample, under 90% were seen once. Sequencing was done on a sample of PBMCs. This clonotype originated in a woman in her 40s in good health and CMV-seronegative.

The chain's CDR3 is CASSDPSGGSYEQYF. The CDR3 DNA reads TGTGCCAGCAGTGATCCTAGCGGGGGGTCCTACGAGCAGTACTTC. The chain couples TRBV2 to TRBJ2-7, with TRBD2 identical over 11 bases. Looked up from germline, CDR1 is SNHLY and CDR2 is FYNNEI. The CDR3 has 15 amino acids. V shed 3 bases, J shed 1 base, and the junction held 2 bases outside the gene matches.